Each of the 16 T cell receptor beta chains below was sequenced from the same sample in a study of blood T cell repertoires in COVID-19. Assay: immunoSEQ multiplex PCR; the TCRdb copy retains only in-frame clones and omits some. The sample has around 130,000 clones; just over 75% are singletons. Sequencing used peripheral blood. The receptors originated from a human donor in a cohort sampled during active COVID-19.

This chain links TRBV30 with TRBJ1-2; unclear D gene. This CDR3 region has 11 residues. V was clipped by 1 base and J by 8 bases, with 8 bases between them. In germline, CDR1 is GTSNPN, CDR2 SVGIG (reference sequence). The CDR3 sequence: CAWSGGGGYTF. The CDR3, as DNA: TGTGCCTGGAGTGGGGGAGGGGGCTACACCTTC.

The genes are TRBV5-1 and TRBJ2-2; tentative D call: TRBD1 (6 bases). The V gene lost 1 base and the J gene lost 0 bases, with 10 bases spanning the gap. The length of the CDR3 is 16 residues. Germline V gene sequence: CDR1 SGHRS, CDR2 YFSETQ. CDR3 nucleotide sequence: TGCGCCAGCAGCTTGAGACAGGCTGCGAACACCGGGGAGCTGTTTTTT. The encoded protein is CASSLRQAANTGELFF.

Here the CDR3 DNA reads TGTGCCAGCAGCTTAGCGGATCAGGGACACCTCTCTGGAAACACCATATATTTT. Amino acid sequence: CASSLADQGHLSGNTIYF. This sequence joins TRBV7-6 and TRBJ1-3, with D perhaps matching TRBD1 (6 bases). The V gene's germline CDR1 is SGHVS and CDR2 FNYEAQ. The CDR3 sequence is 18 residues long. Trimming left V 0 bases short and J 0 bases short, with 15 bases between.

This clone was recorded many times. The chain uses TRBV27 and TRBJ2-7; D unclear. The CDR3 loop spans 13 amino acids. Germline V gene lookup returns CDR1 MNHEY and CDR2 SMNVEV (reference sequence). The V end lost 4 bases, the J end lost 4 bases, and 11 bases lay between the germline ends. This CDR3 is CASSSHSEYEQYF. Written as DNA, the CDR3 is TGTGCCAGCAGTTCGCATAGTGAGTACGAGCAGTACTTC.

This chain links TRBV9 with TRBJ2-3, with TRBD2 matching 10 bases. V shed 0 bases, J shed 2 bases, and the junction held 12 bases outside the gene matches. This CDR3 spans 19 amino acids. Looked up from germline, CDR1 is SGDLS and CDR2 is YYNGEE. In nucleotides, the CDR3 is TGTGCCAGCAGCGTAGCTACTGGGGGCGGACTAGCGGTCACAGATACGCAGTATTTT. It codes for CASSVATGGGLAVTDTQYF.

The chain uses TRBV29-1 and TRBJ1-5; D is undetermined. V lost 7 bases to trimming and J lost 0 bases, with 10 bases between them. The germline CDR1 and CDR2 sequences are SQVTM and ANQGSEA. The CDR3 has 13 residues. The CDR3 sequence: CSGGENSNQPQHF. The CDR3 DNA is TGCAGCGGAGGAGAAAATAGCAATCAGCCCCAGCATTTT.

The CDR3 DNA follows: TGTGCCATCAGTGAGTCTACACGACAGCCCCAGCATTTT. It is translated as CAISESTRQPQHF. V usage is TRBV10-3 and J usage is TRBJ1-5; D uncertain. The CDR3 is made up of 13 amino acids. From germline, CDR1 is ENHRY and CDR2 SYGVKD. Trimming removed 0 bases at V and 7 bases at J, with 7 bases between.

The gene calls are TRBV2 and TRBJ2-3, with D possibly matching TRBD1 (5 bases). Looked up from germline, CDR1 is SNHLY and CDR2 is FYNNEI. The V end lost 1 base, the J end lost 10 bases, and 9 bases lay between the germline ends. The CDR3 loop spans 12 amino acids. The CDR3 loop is CASSEGGSSQYF. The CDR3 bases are TGTGCCAGCAGTGAAGGGGGCAGTTCGCAGTATTTT.

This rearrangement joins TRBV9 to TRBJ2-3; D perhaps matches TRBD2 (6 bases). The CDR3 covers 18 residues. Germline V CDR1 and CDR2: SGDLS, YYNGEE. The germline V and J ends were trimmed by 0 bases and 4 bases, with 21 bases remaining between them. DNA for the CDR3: TGTGCCAGCAGCGTAGGTCTTGCGGGGCGGATTATCGCAGATACGCAGTATTTT. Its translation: CASSVGLAGRIIADTQYF. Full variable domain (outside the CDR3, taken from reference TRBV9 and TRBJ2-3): DSGVTQTPKHLITATGQRVTLRCSPRSGDLSVYWYQQSLDQGLQFLIQYYNGEERAKGNILERFSAQQFPDLHSELNLSSLELGDSALYFCASSVGLAGRIIADTQYFGPGTRLTVL.

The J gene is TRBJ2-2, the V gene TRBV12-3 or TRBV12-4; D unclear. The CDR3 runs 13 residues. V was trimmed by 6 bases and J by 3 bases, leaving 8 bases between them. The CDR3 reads CASSPSYTGELFF. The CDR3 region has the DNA TGTGCCAGCAGCCCGAGTTACACCGGGGAGCTGTTTTTT.

The CDR3: CAISEGGTANYEQYF. CDR3 DNA sequence: TGTGCCATCAGTGAGGGGGGGACGGCCAACTACGAGCAGTACTTC. The chain joins TRBV10-3 to TRBJ2-7; a possible D gene is TRBD2 (6 bases). With 2 bases removed from V and 3 bases from J, the gap between germline ends came to 14 bases. This CDR3 region has 15 residues. Germline CDR1 and CDR2: ENHRY and SYGVKD.

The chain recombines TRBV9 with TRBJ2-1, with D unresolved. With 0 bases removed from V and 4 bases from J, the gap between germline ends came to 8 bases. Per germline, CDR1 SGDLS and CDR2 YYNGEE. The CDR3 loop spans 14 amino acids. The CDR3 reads CASSVAPRYNEQFF. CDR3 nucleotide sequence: TGTGCCAGCAGCGTAGCTCCCAGGTACAATGAGCAGTTCTTC.

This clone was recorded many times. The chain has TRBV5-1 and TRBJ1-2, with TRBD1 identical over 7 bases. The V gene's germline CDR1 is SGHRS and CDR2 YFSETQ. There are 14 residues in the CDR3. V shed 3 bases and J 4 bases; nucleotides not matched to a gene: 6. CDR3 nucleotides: TGCGCCAGCAGCTCGGGTCCAGGGGGCTATGGCTACACCTTC. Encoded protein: CASSSGPGGYGYTF. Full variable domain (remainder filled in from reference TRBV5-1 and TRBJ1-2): KAGVTQTPRYLIKTRGQQVTLSCSPISGHRSVSWYQQTPGQGLQFLFEYFSETQRNKGNFPGRFSGRQFSNSRSEMNVSTLELGDSALYLCASSSGPGGYGYTFGSGTRLTVV.

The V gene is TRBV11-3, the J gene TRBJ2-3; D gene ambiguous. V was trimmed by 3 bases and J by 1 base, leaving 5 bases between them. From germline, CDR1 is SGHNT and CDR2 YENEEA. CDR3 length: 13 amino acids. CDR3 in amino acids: CASSFRGTDTQYF. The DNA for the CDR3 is TGTGCCAGCAGCTTTCGGGGCACAGATACGCAGTATTTT.

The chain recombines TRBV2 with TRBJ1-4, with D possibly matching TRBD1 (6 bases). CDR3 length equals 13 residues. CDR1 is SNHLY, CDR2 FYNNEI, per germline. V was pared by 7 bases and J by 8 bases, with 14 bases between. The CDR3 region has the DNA TGTGCCAGCACTCCGGAGAGGGGGGAAAAACTGTTTTTT. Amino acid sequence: CASTPERGEKLFF.

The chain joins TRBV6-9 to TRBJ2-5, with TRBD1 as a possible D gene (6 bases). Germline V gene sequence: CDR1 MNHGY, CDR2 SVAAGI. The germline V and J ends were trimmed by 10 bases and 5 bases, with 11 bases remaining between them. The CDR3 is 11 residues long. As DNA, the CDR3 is TGTGCCATCACGAGGGGGGAGACCCAGTACTTC. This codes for CAITRGETQYF.